The 17 T cell receptor beta chains in this list originate from one sample, sequenced in a study of blood T cell repertoires in COVID-19. Method: immunoSEQ multiplex PCR; TCRdb's copy keeps in-frame clones and lacks some. The top ten clones hold approximately 10% of a sample with 75,000 to 90,000 clones, roughly 83% of them seen once. The sample comprised peripheral blood. These receptor sequences come from a human donor in a cohort sampled during active COVID-19.

V gene TRBV2 combines with J gene TRBJ2-6, with a weak D call TRBD1 (5 bases). Looked up from germline, CDR1 is SNHLY and CDR2 is FYNNEI. Trimming pared 4 bases from V and 2 bases from J, leaving 6 bases between. The CDR3 totals 14 residues. This CDR3 reads CASSVGAGANVLTF. Written as DNA, the CDR3 is TGTGCCAGCAGTGTAGGGGCTGGGGCCAACGTCCTGACTTTC. Filled out from reference TRBV2 and TRBJ2-6, the complete variable domain reads EPEVTQTPSHQVTQMGQEVILRCVPISNHLYFYWYRQILGQKVEFLVSFYNNEISEKSEIFDDQFSVERPDGSNFTLKIRSTKLEDSAMYFCASSVGAGANVLTFGAGSRLTVL.

The chain couples TRBV5-1 to TRBJ1-2; 7 nucleotides agree with TRBD1. V was pared by 2 bases and J by 6 bases, with 4 bases of the junction left unmatched. CDR1 and CDR2 (germline): SGHRS, YFSETQ. This CDR3 is 13 amino acids long. This CDR3 is CASSFFTGDGYTF. The CDR3 DNA follows: TGCGCCAGCAGCTTTTTCACAGGGGATGGCTACACCTTC.

The V gene is TRBV10-2, the J gene TRBJ2-5; no clear D gene. Germline V gene sequence: CDR1 WSHSY, CDR2 SAAADI. The CDR3 consists of 15 residues. V was cut by 1 base and J by 7 bases, with 16 bases left in between. The CDR3 sequence: CASSEFTEVLGTQYF. The CDR3 DNA reads TGCGCCAGCAGTGAGTTCACTGAGGTCCTCGGGACCCAGTACTTC.

The chain employs TRBV5-6 and TRBJ2-5; D might be TRBD2 (6 bases). The length of the CDR3 is 11 residues. Trimming took 0 bases from V and 10 from J, leaving 7 bases between them. From germline, CDR1 is SGHDT and CDR2 YYEEEE. The CDR3 coding sequence is TGTGCCAGCAGCTTGGCGCGGGACCAGTACTTC. It codes for CASSLARDQYF.

This sequence joins TRBV5-1 and TRBJ2-1; TRBD2 matches 8 bases. Germline lookup yields CDR1 SGHRS and CDR2 YFSETQ. This CDR3 region has 16 residues. Trimming at V came to 4 bases and at J to 3 bases, leaving 9 bases not matched to a gene. The CDR3 sequence is CASSQLSGGYYNEQFF. In DNA form, the CDR3 reads TGCGCCAGCAGCCAGCTGAGCGGGGGATACTACAATGAGCAGTTCTTC.

Here the CDR3 reads CASSRTAGGAGGEQYF. The CDR3 DNA follows: TGCGCCAGCAGCCGTACAGCAGGGGGCGCGGGTGGCGAGCAGTACTTC. The gene calls are TRBV5-1 and TRBJ2-7; 8 bases fit TRBD1. Trimming removed 4 bases from V and 6 bases from J; junction bases left unmatched: 15. This CDR3 has 16 amino acids. The germline gives CDR1 SGHRS, CDR2 YFSETQ.

About this clone: A read error may account for a junction end that differs from germline. This sequence joins TRBV6-5 and TRBJ1-3; 9 nucleotides match TRBD1. The CDR3 covers 15 residues. Germline CDR1 reads MNHEY; CDR2 reads SVGAGI. The DNA of the CDR3 is TGTGCCAGCAGTTACTCGAGGGACAGGGTTAACATCATATATTTT. It translates to CASSYSRDRVNIIYF.

This clone was counted once. This CDR3 is CASSSLTGFGEKLFF. The CDR3 bases are TGTGCCAGTAGTTCACTTACAGGGTTCGGTGAAAAACTGTTTTTT. The gene calls are TRBV19 and TRBJ1-4, with D tentatively TRBD1 (6 bases). This CDR3 is 15 amino acids long. CDR1 and CDR2 from the germline V gene are LNHDA and SQIVND (reference sequence). Trimming cost V 5 bases and J 7 bases, with 17 bases left between them.

This rearrangement joins TRBV5-1 to TRBJ2-7, with D possibly TRBD1 on 6 matching bases. The CDR3 loop spans 14 amino acids. V was cut by 4 bases and J by 3 bases, with 14 bases left in between. Germline V gene sequence: CDR1 SGHRS, CDR2 YFSETQ. The CDR3 sequence: CASSPQGPGYEQYF. The CDR3 DNA follows: TGCGCCAGCAGCCCGCAGGGGCCGGGCTACGAGCAGTACTTC.

The table lists this clone with a count of one. The CDR3 DNA sequence: TGTGCCAGCAGCGAGCGGACAGTCGGTAACACCGGGGAGCTGTTTTTT. Amino acid sequence: CASSERTVGNTGELFF. The chain employs TRBV7-2 and TRBJ2-2; tentatively, D is TRBD1 (6 bases). V lost 5 bases and J 2 bases, leaving 15 bases between the germline ends. CDR1 is SGHTA, CDR2 FQGNSA, per germline. The CDR3 length is 16 residues.

The rearrangement joins TRBV10-3 to TRBJ2-7; 10 nucleotides agree with TRBD1. The CDR3 sequence is 15 residues long. Germline-derived CDR1 and CDR2 are ENHRY and SYGVKD. Trimming took 7 bases from V and 3 from J; bases not matched to a gene: 9. The CDR3 nucleotides are TGTGCCATCACTCCGGGACAGGGGACCAGCTACGAGCAGTACTTC. It is translated as CAITPGQGTSYEQYF.

This chain joins TRBV7-2 and TRBJ2-3, with D maybe TRBD1 (5 bases). CDR3 length equals 15 residues. CDR1 and CDR2 from the germline V gene are SGHTA and FQGNSA. V lost 5 bases to trimming and J lost 10 bases, with 22 bases between them. The CDR3 region has the DNA TGTGCCAGCAGCGAGCCCCCAGGGTCCCCCGGAGCGCAGTATTTT. The encoded protein is CASSEPPGSPGAQYF.

The chain employs TRBV3-1 (or the pseudogene TRBV3-2) and TRBJ2-2; the match to TRBD2 covers 11 bases. This CDR3 spans 15 amino acids. After removal of 11 bases from V and 5 bases from J, the junction contained 10 bases not matched to a gene. Germline V lookup: CDR1 LGHDT, CDR2 YNNKEL (reference sequence). The CDR3 nucleotides read TGTGCCTCACGAGAGACTAGCGGGACGACCGGGGAGCTGTTTTTT. Translation: CASRETSGTTGELFF.

The rearrangement uses TRBV2 and TRBJ2-1; the match to TRBD1 covers 7 bases. The CDR3 consists of 15 residues. V shed 3 bases, J shed 10 bases, and the junction held 12 bases outside the gene matches. CDR1 is SNHLY and CDR2 is FYNNEI in the germline V gene. This CDR3 reads CASSDDYRGVGEQFF. The CDR3 DNA reads TGTGCCAGCAGTGACGATTACAGGGGCGTCGGGGAGCAGTTCTTC.

This clone has just one count. This chain links TRBV5-4 with TRBJ2-7; D perhaps matches TRBD2 (5 bases). This CDR3 has 15 amino acids. Germline V gene sequence: CDR1 SGHNT, CDR2 YYREEE (reference sequence). Trimming left V 0 bases short and J 4 bases short, with 14 bases between. CDR3 nucleotides: TGTGCCAGCAGCTTGGGAGGGTCACGGAAATACGAGCAGTACTTC. This encodes CASSLGGSRKYEQYF. The full variable domain, in which reference TRBV5-4 and TRBJ2-7 provide the parts outside the CDR3, is ETGVTQSPTHLIKTRGQQVTLRCSSQSGHNTVSWYQQALGQGPQFIFQYYREEENGRGNFPPRFSGLQFPNYSSELNVNALELDDSALYLCASSLGGSRKYEQYFGPGTRLTVT.

V is TRBV19 and J is TRBJ1-5, with 7 bases lining up with TRBD1. CDR1 is LNHDA, CDR2 SQIVND, per germline (reference sequence). The CDR3 spans 16 residues. V dropped 5 bases and J dropped 4; count of bases not matched to a gene: 11. CDR3 in amino acids: CASSPSTGRLNQPQHF. The CDR3 nucleotides are TGTGCCAGTAGTCCATCGACAGGGAGGTTGAATCAGCCCCAGCATTTT.

The chain has TRBV6-6 and TRBJ1-5; TRBD1 is a possible D gene (5 bases). Germline-derived CDR1 and CDR2 are MNHNY and SVGAGI (reference sequence). V lost 0 bases and J 1 base, leaving 7 bases between the germline ends. This CDR3 contains 15 residues. Here the CDR3 reads CASSYSGASNQPQHF. The CDR3 DNA reads as TGTGCCAGCAGTTACTCAGGGGCCAGCAATCAGCCCCAGCATTTT.